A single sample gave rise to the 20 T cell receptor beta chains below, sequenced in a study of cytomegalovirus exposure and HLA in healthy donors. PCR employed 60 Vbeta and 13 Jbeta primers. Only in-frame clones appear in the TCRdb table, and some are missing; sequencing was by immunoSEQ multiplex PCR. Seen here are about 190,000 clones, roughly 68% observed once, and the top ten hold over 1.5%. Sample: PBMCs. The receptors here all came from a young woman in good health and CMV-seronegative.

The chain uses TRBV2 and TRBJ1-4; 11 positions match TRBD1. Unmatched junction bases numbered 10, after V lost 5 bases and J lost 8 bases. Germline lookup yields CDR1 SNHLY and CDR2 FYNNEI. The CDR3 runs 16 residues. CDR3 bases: TGTGCCAGCAGTTTCGAACCGGGACAGGGGGAAGAAAAACTGTTTTTT. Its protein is CASSFEPGQGEEKLFF.

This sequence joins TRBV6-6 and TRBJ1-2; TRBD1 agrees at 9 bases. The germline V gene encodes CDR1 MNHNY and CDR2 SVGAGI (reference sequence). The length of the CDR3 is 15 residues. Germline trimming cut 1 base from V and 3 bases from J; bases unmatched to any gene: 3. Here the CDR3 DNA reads TGTGCCAGCAGTTACTGGGACAGGGAATACTATGGCTACACCTTC. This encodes CASSYWDREYYGYTF.

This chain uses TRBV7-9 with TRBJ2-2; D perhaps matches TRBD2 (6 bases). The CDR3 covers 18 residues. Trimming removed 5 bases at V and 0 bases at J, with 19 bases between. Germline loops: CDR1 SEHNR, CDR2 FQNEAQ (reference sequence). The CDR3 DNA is TGTGCCAGCAGCATTGGGGGGTCGGGCCGCGCGAACACCGGGGAGCTGTTTTTT. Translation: CASSIGGSGRANTGELFF.

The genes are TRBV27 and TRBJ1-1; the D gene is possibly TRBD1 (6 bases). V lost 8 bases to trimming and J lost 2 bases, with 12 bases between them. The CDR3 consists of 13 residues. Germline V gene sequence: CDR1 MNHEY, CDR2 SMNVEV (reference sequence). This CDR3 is CASSWGPNTEAFF. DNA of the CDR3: TGTGCCAGCTCATGGGGGCCTAACACTGAAGCTTTCTTT.

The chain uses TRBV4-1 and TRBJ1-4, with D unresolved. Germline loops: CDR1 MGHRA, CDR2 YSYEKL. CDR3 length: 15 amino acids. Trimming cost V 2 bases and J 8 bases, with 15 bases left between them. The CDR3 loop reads CASSQLGVGGEKLFF. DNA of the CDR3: TGCGCCAGCAGCCAACTTGGGGTAGGAGGCGAAAAACTGTTTTTT.

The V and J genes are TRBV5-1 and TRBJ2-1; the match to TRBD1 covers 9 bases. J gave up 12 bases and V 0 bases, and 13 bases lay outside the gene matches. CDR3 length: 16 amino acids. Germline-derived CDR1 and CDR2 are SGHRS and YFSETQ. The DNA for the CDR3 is TGCGCCAGCAGCTTGGCAGGGACAGGGTATATCGTCGGGCAGTTCTTC. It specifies CASSLAGTGYIVGQFF.

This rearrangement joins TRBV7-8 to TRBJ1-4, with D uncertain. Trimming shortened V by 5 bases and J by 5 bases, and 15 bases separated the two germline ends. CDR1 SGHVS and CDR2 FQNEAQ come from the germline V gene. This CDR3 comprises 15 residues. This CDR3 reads CASSRTRGPNEKLFF. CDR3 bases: TGTGCCAGCAGCCGTACTAGAGGACCCAATGAAAAACTGTTTTTT.

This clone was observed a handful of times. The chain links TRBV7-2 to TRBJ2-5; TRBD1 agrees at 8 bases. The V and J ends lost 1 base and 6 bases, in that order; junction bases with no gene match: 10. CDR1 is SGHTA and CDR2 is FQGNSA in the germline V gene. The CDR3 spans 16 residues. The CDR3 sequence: CASSLGIQGARKTQYF. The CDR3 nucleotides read TGTGCCAGCAGCTTAGGAATTCAGGGGGCTCGTAAGACCCAGTACTTC.

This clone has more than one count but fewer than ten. In DNA form, the CDR3 reads TGTGCCAGCAGTGAACTAGCGGGAGAAGGCCACGAGCAGTACTTC. Amino acids: CASSELAGEGHEQYF. The chain carries TRBV6-1 and TRBJ2-7; the match to TRBD2 covers 10 bases. The CDR3 totals 15 residues. Trimming removed 2 bases from V and 5 bases from J; junction bases left unmatched: 6. Germline V gives CDR1 MNHNS, CDR2 SASEGT.

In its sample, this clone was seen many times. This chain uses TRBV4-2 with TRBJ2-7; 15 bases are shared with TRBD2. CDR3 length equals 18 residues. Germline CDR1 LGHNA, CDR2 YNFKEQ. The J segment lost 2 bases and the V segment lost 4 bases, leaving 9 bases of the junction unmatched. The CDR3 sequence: CASSLGTSGRSSPYEQYF. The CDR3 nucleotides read TGTGCCAGCAGCCTTGGGACTAGCGGGAGGTCCTCACCCTACGAGCAGTACTTC.

CDR3 protein: CASSSGQAVSGANVLTF. The CDR3 region has the DNA TGCGCCAGCAGCTCCGGACAGGCCGTCTCTGGGGCCAACGTCCTGACTTTC. The chain has TRBV5-1 and TRBJ2-6; 7 nucleotides match TRBD1. The CDR3 has 17 residues. The V gene end was trimmed by 3 bases and the J gene end by 0 bases; junction bases not matched to a gene: 6. Germline CDR1 is SGHRS and CDR2 is YFSETQ.

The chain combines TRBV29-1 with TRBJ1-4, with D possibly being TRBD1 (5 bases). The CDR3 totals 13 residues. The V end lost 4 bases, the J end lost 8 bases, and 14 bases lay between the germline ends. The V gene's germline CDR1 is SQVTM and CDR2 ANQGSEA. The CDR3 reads CSVAPRVGEKLFF. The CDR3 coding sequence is TGCAGCGTTGCCCCCAGGGTTGGCGAAAAACTGTTTTTT.

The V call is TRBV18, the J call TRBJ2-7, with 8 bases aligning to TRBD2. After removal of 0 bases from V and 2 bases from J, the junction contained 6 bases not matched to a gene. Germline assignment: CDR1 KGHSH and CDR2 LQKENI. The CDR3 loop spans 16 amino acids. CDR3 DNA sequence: TGTGCCAGCTCACCACCGTCGGGAGGGCGTGCCTACGAGCAGTACTTC. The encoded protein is CASSPPSGGRAYEQYF. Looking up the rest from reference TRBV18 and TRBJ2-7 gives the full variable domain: NAGVMQNPRHLVRRRGQEARLRCSPMKGHSHVYWYRQLPEEGLKFMVYLQKENIIDESGMPKERFSAEFPKEGPSILRIQQVVRGDSAAYFCASSPPSGGRAYEQYFGPGTRLTVT.

CDR3 residues: CASSQRSGGAAETQYF. CDR3 sequence (DNA): TGTGCCAGCAGCCAACGCAGTGGGGGGGCCGCAGAGACCCAGTACTTC. The chain carries TRBV7-9 and TRBJ2-5, with D possibly being TRBD2 (7 bases). This CDR3 comprises 16 residues. CDR1 is SEHNR and CDR2 is FQNEAQ in the germline V gene (reference sequence). V was trimmed by 5 bases and J by 4 bases, leaving 20 bases between them.

The CDR3 nucleotides read TGTGCCAGCAGCTTAAATCCCCTCTACGAGCAGTACTTC. Protein sequence: CASSLNPLYEQYF. V is TRBV7-8 and J is TRBJ2-7; D is ambiguous. Looked up from germline, CDR1 is SGHVS and CDR2 is FQNEAQ. The CDR3 length is 13 residues. Trimming removed 2 bases from V and 3 bases from J, with 8 bases in between. The variable domain in full, completed from reference TRBV7-8 and TRBJ2-7, reads GAGVSQSPRYKVAKRGQDVALRCDPISGHVSLFWYQQALGQGPEFLTYFQNEAQLDKSGLPSDRFFAERPEGSVSTLKIQRTQQEDSAVYLCASSLNPLYEQYFGPGTRLTVT.

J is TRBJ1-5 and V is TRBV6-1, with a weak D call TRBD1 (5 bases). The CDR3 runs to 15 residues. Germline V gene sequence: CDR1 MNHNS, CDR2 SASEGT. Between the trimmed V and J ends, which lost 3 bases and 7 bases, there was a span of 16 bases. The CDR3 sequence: CASSEGPGLYQPQHF. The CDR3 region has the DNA TGTGCCAGCAGTGAGGGGCCCGGTTTATACCAGCCCCAGCATTTT.

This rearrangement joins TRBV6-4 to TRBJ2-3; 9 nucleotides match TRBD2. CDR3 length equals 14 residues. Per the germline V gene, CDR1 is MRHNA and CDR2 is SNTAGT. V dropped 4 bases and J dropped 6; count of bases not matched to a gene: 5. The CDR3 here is CASSALAGGDTQYF. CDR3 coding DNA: TGTGCCAGCAGTGCCCTCGCGGGAGGGGATACGCAGTATTTT.

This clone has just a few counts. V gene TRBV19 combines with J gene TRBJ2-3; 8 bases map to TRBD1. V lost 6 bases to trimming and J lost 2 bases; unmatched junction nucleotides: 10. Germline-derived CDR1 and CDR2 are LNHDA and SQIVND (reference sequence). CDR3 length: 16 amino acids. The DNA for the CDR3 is TGTGCCAGTAGGGCAGGGGGCGCCCCTATCACAGATACGCAGTATTTT. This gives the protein CASRAGGAPITDTQYF.

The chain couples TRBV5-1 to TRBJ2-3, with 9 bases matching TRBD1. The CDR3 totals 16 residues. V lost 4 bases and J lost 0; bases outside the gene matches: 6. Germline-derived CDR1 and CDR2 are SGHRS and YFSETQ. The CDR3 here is CASSQGQGLSTDTQYF. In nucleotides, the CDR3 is TGCGCCAGCAGCCAGGGACAGGGTCTAAGCACAGATACGCAGTATTTT.

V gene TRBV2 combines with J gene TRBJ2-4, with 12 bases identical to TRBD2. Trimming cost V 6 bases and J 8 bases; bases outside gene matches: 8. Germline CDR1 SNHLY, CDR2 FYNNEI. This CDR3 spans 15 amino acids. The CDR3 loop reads CASRLTSGGGYIQYF. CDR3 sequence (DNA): TGTGCCAGCAGGTTGACTAGCGGGGGAGGGTACATTCAGTACTTC.